This record concerns one T cell receptor beta chain sequence. The data are from a study of blood T cell repertoires in COVID-19. Libraries were prepared by immunoSEQ multiplex PCR; TCRdb keeps only in-frame clonotypes and omits some of them. The sample shows about 100,000 clones, roughly 83% of them seen only once. The CDR3 is 17 amino acids. CDR1 is SGHTA, CDR2 FQGNSA, per germline. V was pared by 1 base and J by 6 bases, with 19 bases between. This sequence joins TRBV7-2 and TRBJ1-5; perhaps TRBD1 as D (6 bases). This receptor was identified in a human donor in a cohort sampled during active COVID-19. Sequencing input: peripheral blood. This CDR3 is CASSLDPSTGSSQPQHF. The CDR3 DNA sequence: TGTGCCAGCAGCTTAGATCCCTCAACAGGGTCGAGTCAGCCCCAGCATTTT.